This TCR beta chain is from a study of T-cell reconstitution after alpha-beta-depleted transplantation in children. General study points: Hyperexpanded clones declined; after one year, newly produced T cells mostly supplied diversity. After transplant, high TCRbeta diversity at day 60 in some patients arose from surviving recipient T cells and thymic progenitors. Where alpha-beta T cells came from about two months after transplant was reportedly several hundred expanded graft clones.

V was clipped by 4 bases and J by 4 bases, with 25 bases between them. Germline values: CDR1 MDHEN, CDR2 SYDVKM. The CDR3 runs 18 residues. Preparation of the TCRbeta library was carried out with unique molecular identifiers. TCRdb re-called the PCR reads with MiXCR, one entry per CDR3 protein. The table includes some 200,000 distinct CDR3 sequences, under 13% detected once. This clonotype was picked up many times. As yet, its antigen is unknown. This material consisted of PBMCs, taken before TCRalphabeta/CD19-depleted stem cell transplant. The source is a child younger than two with acute myeloid leukemia, due to receive a stem cell transplant. The rearrangement links TRBV28 to TRBJ1-1, with D uncertain. CDR3 in amino acids: CASSWGLVGPQLVTEAFF. The CDR3 coding sequence is TGTGCCAGCAGTTGGGGATTGGTGGGCCCACAGTTAGTCACTGAAGCTTTCTTT.